Below are 9 T cell receptor beta chains sequenced from a single sample in a study of regulatory T cells in long-lasting Graves disease. To make TCR beta libraries, researchers used iRepertoire HTBI primers and Arm-PCR of CDR3 regions. TCRdb reprocessed the multiplex PCR reads via MiXCR and lists one record per CDR3 protein. The data contain more than 400,000 distinct CDR3 sequences, about a sixth of them seen just once; the ten biggest clones take up around 10%. Time point here: newly diagnosed GD, antithyroid drugs for less than 3 months. PBMC-extracted RNA yielded the TCR library. These data also formed part of another study, on T cells in Graves' hyperthyroidism and ophthalmopathy.

The material was peripheral blood mononuclear cells (PBMCs), obtained at new diagnosis, from a patient treated with antithyroid drugs. Receptors were obtained from a woman aged 25 to 39 with Graves disease.

The chain recombines TRBV19 with TRBJ1-1; TRBD1 matches at 7 bases. CDR1 and CDR2 from the germline V gene are LNHDA and SQIVND (reference sequence). The CDR3 contains 15 residues. Trimming removed 3 bases from V and 0 bases from J; junction bases left unmatched: 4. In DNA, the CDR3 is TGTGCCAGTAGTATTGGTACAGGGGTGAACACTGAAGCTTTCTTT. Translation gives CASSIGTGVNTEAFF. Supplemented by reference TRBV19 and TRBJ1-1, the full variable domain reads DGGITQSPKYLFRKEGQNVTLSCEQNLNHDAMYWYRQDPGQGLRLIYYSQIVNDFQKGDIAEGYSVSREKKESFPLTVTSAQKNPTAFYLCASSIGTGVNTEAFFGQGTRLTVV.

This chain connects TRBV4-3 to TRBJ2-6; no reliable D call. This CDR3 region has 15 residues. Per germline, CDR1 LGHNA and CDR2 YSLEER. V was trimmed by 0 bases and J by 2 bases, leaving 5 bases between them. The CDR3 is CASSQESAGANVLTF. CDR3 DNA sequence: TGCGCCAGCAGCCAAGAATCTGCTGGGGCCAACGTCCTGACTTTC.

This clonotype was recorded at least ten times. The rearrangement uses TRBV7-2 and TRBJ2-1; tentatively, D is TRBD1 or TRBD2 (5 bases each). Germline V gives CDR1 SGHTA, CDR2 FQGNSA. V was clipped by 5 bases and J by 5 bases, with 16 bases between them. The CDR3 sequence is 15 residues long. The CDR3 here is CASSRGPAVNNEQFF. CDR3 bases: TGTGCCAGCAGCCGGGGCCCCGCCGTCAACAATGAGCAGTTCTTC.

The rearrangement links TRBV5-1 to TRBJ2-1; D is perhaps TRBD1 or TRBD2 (5 bases each). The CDR3 loop spans 16 amino acids. Trimming took 4 bases from V and 9 from J, leaving 23 bases between them. Germline assignment: CDR1 SGHRS and CDR2 YFSETQ. The CDR3, as DNA: TGCGCCAGCAGCCGCCTGCAGGGAGAAGGTTCAGGTGAGCAGTTCTTC. Amino acid sequence: CASSRLQGEGSGEQFF.

This clonotype was found many times. This chain's CDR3 is CASSGSQPQHF. The CDR3, as DNA: TGTGCCAGCAGTGGGAGTCAGCCCCAGCATTTT. The rearrangement joins TRBV28 to TRBJ1-5; D unresolved. V lost 5 bases, J lost 6 bases, and 5 bases lay in between. The CDR3 contains 11 residues. From germline, CDR1 is MDHEN and CDR2 SYDVKM. Complete variable domain (other parts from reference TRBV28 and TRBJ1-5): DVKVTQSSRYLVKRTGEKVFLECVQDMDHENMFWYRQDPGLGLRLIYFSYDVKMKEKGDIPEGYSVSREKKERFSLILESASTNQTSMYLCASSGSQPQHFGDGTRLSIL.

The chain recombines TRBV12-3 or TRBV12-4 with TRBJ2-1; 10 bases fit TRBD2. Losses at the gene ends were 6 bases for V and 5 bases for J; bases not matched to a gene: 13. The CDR3 covers 17 residues. The CDR3 nucleotides are TGTGCCAGCAGCCCTAAATCCTGGACTAGCGGTAACAATGAGCAGTTCTTC. Translation gives CASSPKSWTSGNNEQFF.

This clonotype was picked up a small number of times. The V gene is TRBV9, the J gene TRBJ1-5; D might be TRBD1 (6 bases). Germline CDR1 SGDLS, CDR2 YYNGEE. Trimming removed 3 bases from V and 6 bases from J, with 13 bases in between. The CDR3 consists of 14 residues. The CDR3 is CASSGRQEGQPQHF. The CDR3 DNA sequence: TGTGCCAGCAGCGGGAGACAGGAAGGTCAGCCCCAGCATTTT.

In its sample, this clonotype was seen many times. This chain links TRBV15 with TRBJ2-7; the D is unclear. This CDR3 has 16 amino acids. V lost 0 bases and J lost 5, with 17 bases in between. Germline assignment: CDR1 LNHNV and CDR2 YYDKDF (reference sequence). The DNA of the CDR3 is TGTGCCACCAGCAGAGATCAGGCCTCTTCTCGGGACGAGCAGTACTTC. It codes for CATSRDQASSRDEQYF.

In its sample, this clonotype was seen many times. The V call is TRBV20-1, the J call TRBJ1-1, with D possibly being TRBD1 (5 bases). Germline CDR1 and CDR2: DFQATT and SNEGSKA (reference sequence). The CDR3 runs 15 residues. Trimming took 2 bases from V and 4 from J, leaving 17 bases between them. This CDR3 is CSARPGGARGTEAFF. The CDR3 nucleotides are TGCAGTGCTAGACCAGGAGGCGCGAGGGGCACTGAAGCTTTCTTT.